These T cell receptor beta chains were read from a single sample in a study of identical twins. MiXCR, run by TCRdb on the 5' RACE reads, gives a single entry per CDR3 protein. The sample includes about 700,000 distinct CDR3 sequences, roughly 6% of them seen just once. Source material: naive T cells sorted from blood. All receptors come from a man between 18 and 35 years old in good health. Each CDR3 is given with its conserved first and last residue. The D gene is left open where the match is weak. Not every row has a clone size; where given, it reads once, few, many or a size class.

V gene	D gene	CDR3 length	clone size	J gene	CDR3 DNA	CDR3 protein
TRBV12-3/TRBV12-4	NA	11	many	TRBJ1-4	TGTGCCAGCAGCCCCGCCGGGCCCCTGTTTTTT	CASSPAGPLFF
TRBV4-2	NA	15	NA	TRBJ2-1	TGTGCCAGCAGCCGACAGAGAAGCTCCTACAATGAGCAGTTCTTC	CASSRQRSSYNEQFF
TRBV12-3/TRBV12-4	NA	16	few	TRBJ2-4	TGTGCCAGCAGTTTGGGCGGCACACTAGCCAAAAACATTCAGTACTTC	CASSLGGTLAKNIQYF
TRBV11-2	TRBD2	13	many	TRBJ2-7	TGTGCCAGTAGAGCGGGAGATTCCTACGAGCAGTACTTC	CASRAGDSYEQYF
TRBV10-3	NA	15	many	TRBJ1-5	TGTGCCATCAGTGAGGGGACTCATAGCAATCAGCCCCAGCATTTT	CAISEGTHSNQPQHF
TRBV19	NA	14	many	TRBJ1-5	TGTGCCAGTAGTATATCCAGGGTTGAACAGCCCCAGCATTTT	CASSISRVEQPQHF
TRBV27	NA	14	many	TRBJ1-6	TGTGCCAGCAGTTCACAGGGAGGTTGGGCACCCCTCCACTTT	CASSSQGGWAPLHF
TRBV7-8	TRBD2	18	few	TRBJ2-5	TGTGCCAGCAGCTTAGCGCGAGTTACTAGCGGGAGAGGCGAGACCCAGTACTTC	CASSLARVTSGRGETQYF
TRBV28	NA	14	many	TRBJ2-7	TGTGCCAGCAGTTTGTCAGGGTCAGTCTACGAGCAGTACTTC	CASSLSGSVYEQYF
TRBV12-3/TRBV12-4	NA	12	many	TRBJ1-1	TGTGCCAGCAGTTTTGGGTCCACTGAAGCTTTCTTT	CASSFGSTEAFF
TRBV12-3/TRBV12-4	NA	13	many	TRBJ2-1	TGTGCCAGCAGGACGACTCCCTACAATGAGCAGTTCTTC	CASRTTPYNEQFF
TRBV20-1	TRBD2	16	many	TRBJ2-3	TGCAGTGCTAGAGATGGGCGGGGGGGCGTAGTACATACGCAGTATTTT	CSARDGRGGVVHTQYF
TRBV20-1	NA	16	NA	TRBJ2-1	TGCAGTGCTAGAGATCTCGTTAGGGGGTCCTACAATGAGCAGTTCTTC	CSARDLVRGSYNEQFF
TRBV7-9	NA	15	NA	TRBJ2-1	TGTGCCAGCAGCCCCGTTCCCGTTACCTACAATGAGCAGTTCTTC	CASSPVPVTYNEQFF
TRBV25-1	NA	13	NA	TRBJ2-3	TGTGCCAGCAGTGAAGTAGGGTCCGATACGCAGTATTTT	CASSEVGSDTQYF